This entry features one T cell receptor beta chain sequence. Its target antigen remains unknown. There are no base qualities to consult, and no much larger clone falls within one base. Each PCR received spiked-in synthetic TCR analog templates so that absolute template abundance could be estimated from read counts. The immunoSEQ assay used bias-controlled V and J gene primers to amplify TCRbeta CDR3 regions from genomic DNA. Rearranged TCRbeta segments were sequenced at approximately 20X coverage. In the paper's pipeline: Clustering was used to correct sequencing errors, and CDR3s were annotated against IMGT to assign V, D and J genes. Downstream analyses used only productive TCRbeta rearrangements, leaving out any out-of-frame or stop-codon sequences. To compute clonality, Shannon entropy was normalized by the log of the number of unique productive sequences and then subtracted from one. Fisher's exact test with Benjamini-Hochberg correction, at a threshold of adjusted p below 0.01, was used to find clones that differed between time points or between blood and tumor. TCRdb took this table from immuneACCESS and kept in-frame rearrangements with V and J called. Such tables lack part of the clones; where checked against another copy, unresolved V genes explain under half of the gap, and the rest is unexplained. V, J and clone size are taken as reported in that table, and D and trimming were inferred from the DNA itself. The sample table records about 84,000 clones; roughly 90% of these occur just once. Clones ranked in the top ten supply 8% to 9.5% of the sample.

The cohort included 25 to 35 patients with locally advanced or metastatic urothelial carcinoma who were treated at Memorial Sloan Kettering on a trial protocol. Peripheral blood mononuclear cells were collected pretreatment and during treatment, at between 1 and 8 total time points per patient. The Qiagen DNeasy Blood extraction kit was used to purify genomic DNA from total PBMCs and tumor samples. PBMCs were collected pretreatment and during treatment and were isolated and stored as previously described. The data derive from a study of PD-L1 blockade in urothelial cancer (dated by TCRdb to 2016 to 2017). Concerning the study at large: Therapy was started in about 2014 for all patients, and atezolizumab 1,200 mg was administered intravenously every 3 weeks. Pretreatment blood TCR-seq was available for around 29 patients, at least one posttreatment blood collection was obtained for some 24 patients, and tumor TCR-seq was available for some 24 patients. Blood samples yielded a median of about 150,000 T cells and tens of thousands of unique TCRs, with median clonality around 0.083. In the same patients who had TCR sequencing, pretreatment tumors also underwent whole exome sequencing and RNA sequencing. Durable clinical benefit was achieved by nine patients but not by the remaining 20. Progression-free survival longer than 6 months counted as durable clinical benefit, and TCR features were additionally tested against both progression-free and overall survival. Pretreatment tumor samples, along with matched peripheral blood collected serially before and after atezolizumab treatment, underwent TCR sequencing. About 85% of the roughly 30 patients were males with bladder-origin urothelial cancer, and about two thirds of the roughly 30 reported a prior smoking history. Patients had an ECOG performance status of 0 or 1 and had received between 0 and 3 prior chemotherapy regimens. Blood samples were analyzed at two time points: 3 weeks after treatment start (second dose) and 6 weeks after treatment start. The study, an exploratory multi-omic analysis, examined somatic, immune and clinical correlates of response to PD-L1 blockade with atezolizumab in urothelial cancer. The study at large found these results: Patients with durable benefit showed greater expansion of tumor-associated TCR clones in peripheral blood 3 weeks after starting treatment (n of about 20, p = 0.022). A pretreatment peripheral blood TCR clonality below the median was linked to improved progression-free and overall survival. Because the sample size was small (n ≈ 31) and many exploratory analyses were performed, the results are intended to be hypothesis-generating.

As encoded in the germline V gene, CDR1 is SGHTA while CDR2 is FQGNSA. V and J lose 2 bases and 5 bases, and a span of 9 bases separates them. The CDR3 covers 13 residues, taking in both the cysteine and the phenylalanine. Just CDR3 DNA is preserved here, 39 bases in frame from base 1. The sequence derives from a man aged 55 to 70 with urothelial cancer. Sequenced here: PBMCs, sampled around atezolizumab (anti-PD-L1) treatment. The chain joins TRBV7-2 to TRBJ2-5; possibly the D gene is TRBD2, per 6 matching bases. The DNA sequence is given as TGTGCCAGCAGCTTAAAGGGGAGGGAGACCCAGTACTTC. This sequence encodes CASSLKGRETQYF.